These T cell receptor beta chains were read from a single sample in a study of regulatory T cells in long-lasting Graves disease. TCRdb processed the multiplex PCR reads anew with MiXCR; each CDR3 protein has one entry. There are approximately 400,000 distinct CDR3 sequences in the sample; just under 15% occur only once, and around 15% lies in the top ten. Another study also made use of these data, one on T cells in Graves' hyperthyroidism and ophthalmopathy.

This material consisted of peripheral blood mononuclear cells (PBMCs), taken at new diagnosis, from a patient treated with antithyroid drugs. These receptors all stem from a woman aged 30 to 39 with Graves disease. Each CDR3 is given with its conserved first and last residue. The order of the fields is J gene, clone size, V gene, D gene, CDR3 DNA, CDR3 protein. The D gene is left open where the match is weak. Some rows have no size entry. The others give once, few or many, or a class for an expanded clone.

TRBJ2-3 | NA | TRBV4-1 | NA | TGCGCCAGCAGCCAGGGGGAGCGGCCAGATACGCAGTATTTT | CASSQGERPDTQYF
TRBJ1-1 | few | TRBV19 | NA | TGTGCCAGTAGGCATCACTTTATTGAGCGGAGCACTGAAGCTTTCTTT | CASRHHFIERSTEAFF
TRBJ2-5 | many | TRBV20-1 | TRBD2 | TGCAGTGCCCGGGGGGCTAGCGGGGACCAAGAGACCCAGTACTTC | CSARGASGDQETQYF
TRBJ1-4 | NA | TRBV7-8 | NA | TGTGCCAGCAGCACCCCGGGGTCAACTAATGAAAAACTGTTTTTT | CASSTPGSTNEKLFF
TRBJ2-2 | NA | TRBV6-4 | NA | TGTGCCAGCAGTGTCAGTTTGTACGCCGGGGAGCTGTTTTTT | CASSVSLYAGELFF
TRBJ1-5 | many | TRBV6-1 | TRBD1 | TGTGCCAGCACCATGGGACAGAGCAATCAGCCCCAGCATTTT | CASTMGQSNQPQHF
TRBJ2-1 | NA | TRBV5-8 | TRBD2 | TGTGCCAGCAGCGGAACTAGCGGGAGTTCTTTGATTCGCTACAATGAGCAGTTCTTC | CASSGTSGSSLIRYNEQFF
TRBJ2-7 | many | TRBV18 | TRBD2 | TGTGCCAGCTCACCCTCCCGGCGATACTTTCGGGGGGTCCACGAGCAGTACTTC | CASSPSRRYFRGVHEQYF
TRBJ2-7 | many | TRBV13 | TRBD1 | TGTGCCAGCAGCTTAGGAGAGACAGGGTATTACGAGCAGTACTTC | CASSLGETGYYEQYF
TRBJ2-7 | many | TRBV2 | NA | TGTGCCAGCATTAAAATCGTCGGCAGGCCCTACGAGCAGTACTTC | CASIKIVGRPYEQYF
TRBJ2-7 | NA | TRBV4-1 | NA | TGCGCCAGCAGCCAGGTGACAGACCCTCCCTACGAGCAGTACTTC | CASSQVTDPPYEQYF
TRBJ2-1 | many | TRBV7-7 | NA | TGTGCCAGCAGCTTAGGCGGGGCGTCCTACAATGAGCAGTTCTTC | CASSLGGASYNEQFF
TRBJ2-1 | many | TRBV20-1 | NA | TGCAGTGCTATGACCCCAGGGAATGAGCAGTTCTTC | CSAMTPGNEQFF
TRBJ2-6 | once | TRBV27 | TRBD1 | TGTGCCAGCAGTCTACAGGGGCCTGGGGCCAACGTCCTGACTTTC | CASSLQGPGANVLTF
TRBJ2-5 | many | TRBV11-2 | TRBD2 | TGTGCCAGCAGCTCCCGCCTAGCGGGTGAGACCCAGTACTTC | CASSSRLAGETQYF
TRBJ2-5 | many | TRBV6-1 | TRBD2 | TGTGCCAGCAGTCGGGCGGGAGGGGCCGTTGTTATTGAGACCCAGTACTTC | CASSRAGGAVVIETQYF
TRBJ2-2 | few | TRBV7-9 | TRBD2 | TGTGCCAGCAGCCCCTTAGCGGGAGGACACACCGGGGAGCTGTTTTTT | CASSPLAGGHTGELFF
TRBJ2-3 | many | TRBV7-9 | NA | TGTGCCAGCAGCTATTGGGGGAGCAGCACAGATACGCAGTATTTT | CASSYWGSSTDTQYF
TRBJ2-3 | many | TRBV7-3 | NA | TGTGCCAGCAGCTTAGGGAGGGACATAGATACGCAGTATTTT | CASSLGRDIDTQYF
TRBJ1-1 | few | TRBV19 | NA | TGTGCCAGTAGTCTAGGAAGCCCCTACACTGAAGCTTTCTTT | CASSLGSPYTEAFF
TRBJ2-6 | few | TRBV19 | NA | TGTGCCGGCGGGACAATCGATTCTGGGGCCAACGTCCTGACTTTC | CAGGTIDSGANVLTF
TRBJ1-2 | many | TRBV30 | NA | TGTGCCTGGAGTAACAACCTTTGGCTCCTCTTC | CAWSNNLWLLF
TRBJ2-6 | many | TRBV2 | NA | TGTGCCAGCGGGGGAAGCTCTGGGGCCAACGTCCTGACTTTC | CASGGSSGANVLTF
TRBJ2-7 | NA | TRBV20-1 | NA | TGCAGTGCTAGGCCAGGAAGGAGCTACGAGCAGTACTTC | CSARPGRSYEQYF